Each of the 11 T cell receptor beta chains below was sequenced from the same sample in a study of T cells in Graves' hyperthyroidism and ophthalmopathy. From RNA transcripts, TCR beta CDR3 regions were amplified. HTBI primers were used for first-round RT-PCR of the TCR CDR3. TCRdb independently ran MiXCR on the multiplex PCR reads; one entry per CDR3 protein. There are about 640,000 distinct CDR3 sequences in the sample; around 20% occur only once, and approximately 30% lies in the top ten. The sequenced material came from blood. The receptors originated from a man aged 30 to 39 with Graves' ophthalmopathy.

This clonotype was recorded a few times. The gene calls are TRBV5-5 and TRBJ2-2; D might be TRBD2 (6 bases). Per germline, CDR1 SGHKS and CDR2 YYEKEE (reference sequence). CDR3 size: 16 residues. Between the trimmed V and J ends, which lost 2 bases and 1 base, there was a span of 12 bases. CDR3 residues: CASSLTGRKNTGELFF. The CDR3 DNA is TGTGCCAGCAGCTTAACCGGGAGAAAGAACACCGGGGAGCTGTTTTTT.

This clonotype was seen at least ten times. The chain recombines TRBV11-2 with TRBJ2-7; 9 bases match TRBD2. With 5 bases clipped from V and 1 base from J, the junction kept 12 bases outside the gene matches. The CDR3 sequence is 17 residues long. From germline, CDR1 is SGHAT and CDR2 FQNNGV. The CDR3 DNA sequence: TGTGCCAGCAGCCAGCGGGAGGTGGGGTCTAGGTCCTACGAGCAGTACTTC. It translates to CASSQREVGSRSYEQYF.

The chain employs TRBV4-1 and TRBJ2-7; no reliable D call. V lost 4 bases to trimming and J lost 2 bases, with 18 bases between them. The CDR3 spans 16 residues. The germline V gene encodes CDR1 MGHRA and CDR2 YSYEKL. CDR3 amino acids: CASSPGLVLDPYEQYF. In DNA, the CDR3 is TGCGCCAGCAGCCCCGGGCTTGTCCTTGACCCCTACGAGCAGTACTTC.

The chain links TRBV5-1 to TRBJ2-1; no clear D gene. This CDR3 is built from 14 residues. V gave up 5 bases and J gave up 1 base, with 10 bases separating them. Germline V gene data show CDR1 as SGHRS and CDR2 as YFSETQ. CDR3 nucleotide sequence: TGCGCCAGCAGACGAGGAGAATCCTACAATGAGCAGTTCTTC. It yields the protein CASRRGESYNEQFF.

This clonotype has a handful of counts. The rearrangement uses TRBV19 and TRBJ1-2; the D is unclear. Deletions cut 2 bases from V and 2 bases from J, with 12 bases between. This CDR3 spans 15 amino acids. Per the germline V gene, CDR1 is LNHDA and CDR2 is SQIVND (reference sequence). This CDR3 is CASSIRQDRNYGYTF. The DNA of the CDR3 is TGTGCCAGTAGTATACGGCAGGATCGGAACTATGGCTACACCTTC. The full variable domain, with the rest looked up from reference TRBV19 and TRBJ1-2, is DGGITQSPKYLFRKEGQNVTLSCEQNLNHDAMYWYRQDPGQGLRLIYYSQIVNDFQKGDIAEGYSVSREKKESFPLTVTSAQKNPTAFYLCASSIRQDRNYGYTFGSGTRLTVV.

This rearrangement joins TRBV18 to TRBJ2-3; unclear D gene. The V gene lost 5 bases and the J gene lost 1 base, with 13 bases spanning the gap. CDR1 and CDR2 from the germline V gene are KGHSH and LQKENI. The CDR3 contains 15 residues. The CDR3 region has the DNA TGTGCCAGCTCATCAAACTGGGTGGGCACAGATACGCAGTATTTT. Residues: CASSSNWVGTDTQYF.

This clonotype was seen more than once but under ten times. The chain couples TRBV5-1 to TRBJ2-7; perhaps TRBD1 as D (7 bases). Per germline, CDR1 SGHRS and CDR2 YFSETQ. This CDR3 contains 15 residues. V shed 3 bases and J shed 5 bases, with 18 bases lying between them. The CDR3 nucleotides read TGCGCCAGCAGCTCCCTTTACAGGGGAGGTCACGAGCAGTACTTC. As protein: CASSSLYRGGHEQYF.

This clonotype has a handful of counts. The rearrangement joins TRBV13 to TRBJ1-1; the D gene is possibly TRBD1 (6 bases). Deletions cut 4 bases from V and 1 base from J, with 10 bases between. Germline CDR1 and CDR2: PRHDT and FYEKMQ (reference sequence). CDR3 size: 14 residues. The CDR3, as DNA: TGTGCCAGCAGCTCGGGACACAAGAACACTGAAGCTTTCTTT. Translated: CASSSGHKNTEAFF.

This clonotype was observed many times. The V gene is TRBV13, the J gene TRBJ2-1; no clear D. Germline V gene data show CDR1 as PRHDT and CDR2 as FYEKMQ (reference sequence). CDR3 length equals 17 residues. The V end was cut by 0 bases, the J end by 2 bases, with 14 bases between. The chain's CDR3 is CASSLGLPDQTYNEQFF. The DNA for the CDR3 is TGTGCCAGCAGCTTAGGCCTTCCGGACCAGACCTACAATGAGCAGTTCTTC. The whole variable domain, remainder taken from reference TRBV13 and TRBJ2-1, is AAGVIQSPRHLIKEKRETATLKCYPIPRHDTVYWYQQGPGQDPQFLISFYEKMQSDKGSIPDRFSAQQFSDYHSELNMSSLELGDSALYFCASSLGLPDQTYNEQFFGPGTRLTVL.

The CDR3 bases are TGCAGCGTTGAAGTCAGCGTCTACAATGAGCAGTTCTTC. As protein: CSVEVSVYNEQFF. The V and J genes are TRBV29-1 and TRBJ2-1; D remains ambiguous. The germline V gene has CDR1 SQVTM and CDR2 ANQGSEA. With 1 base removed from V and 3 bases from J, the gap between germline ends came to 7 bases. The CDR3 loop spans 13 amino acids.

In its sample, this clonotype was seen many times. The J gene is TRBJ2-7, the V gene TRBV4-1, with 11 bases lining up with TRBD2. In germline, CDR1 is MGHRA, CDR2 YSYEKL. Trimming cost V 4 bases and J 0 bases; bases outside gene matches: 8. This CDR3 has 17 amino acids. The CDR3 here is CASSRTLSGRASYEQYF. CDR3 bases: TGCGCCAGCAGCCGCACCCTTAGCGGGAGGGCCTCCTACGAGCAGTACTTC.